Given below is one T cell receptor (beta chain) in context. The sample comes from a study of blood T cell repertoires in COVID-19. Study summary: From T cells, B-cell-depleted T cells, or PBMCs came the material, which was cDNA or gDNA.

Germline CDR1 and CDR2: MDHEN and SYDVKM. CDR3 length equals 16 residues. Trimming removed 5 bases from V and 6 bases from J; junction bases left unmatched: 12. Authors' analysis steps: Amplification of reference gene primers was used by the study to estimate nucleated cell counts. Here immunoSEQ multiplex PCR was the method, and the copy in TCRdb shows in-frame clones only, minus some. The DNA gave D and trimming, while V, J and clone size come from that table. The sample records about 350,000 clones, roughly 90% being singletons. Adults between about 18 and 95 years of age took part from fewer than 30 US areas. Exposed enrollees had met someone with a PCR-confirmed or clinician-diagnosed COVID-19 case at some point within the 2 weeks before study entry.

The chain joins TRBV28 to TRBJ2-1, with 8 positions matching TRBD1. The sequencing input was PBMCs or T cells enriched from blood (not recorded which). The receptor was derived from a woman in her twenties or thirties who had been exposed to COVID-19. CDR3 DNA: TGTGCCAGCAGTCCGACAGGGGCGAGTATGGGCAATGAGCAGTTCTTC. Its translation is CASSPTGASMGNEQFF. Full variable domain (missing parts from reference TRBV28 and TRBJ2-1): DVKVTQSSRYLVKRTGEKVFLECVQDMDHENMFWYRQDPGLGLRLIYFSYDVKMKEKGDIPEGYSVSREKKERFSLILESASTNQTSMYLCASSPTGASMGNEQFFGPGTRLTVL.